The present TCR beta chain was sequenced within a study of blood T cell repertoires in COVID-19. TCRdb's table, derived via immunoSEQ multiplex PCR, lists solely in-frame clones and lacks some. Here the sample spans roughly 200,000 clones, 86% being singletons. This clone was observed a few times. J gave up 2 bases and V 0 bases, and 9 bases lay outside the gene matches. Germline CDR1 and CDR2: SGHNT and YYREEE (reference sequence). The CDR3 covers 17 residues. This receptor was identified in a woman aged 30 to 39 who had recovered from COVID-19. Sequenced sample: PBMCs or T cells enriched from blood (not recorded which). This chain connects TRBV5-4 to TRBJ2-3, with TRBD2 identical over 7 bases. The CDR3: CASSLGERGETTDTQYF. The CDR3 DNA reads TGTGCCAGCAGCTTGGGGGAGCGGGGAGAAACCACAGATACGCAGTATTTT. Full variable domain (outside the CDR3, taken from reference TRBV5-4 and TRBJ2-3): ETGVTQSPTHLIKTRGQQVTLRCSSQSGHNTVSWYQQALGQGPQFIFQYYREEENGRGNFPPRFSGLQFPNYSSELNVNALELDDSALYLCASSLGERGETTDTQYFGPGTRLTVL.